These T cell receptor beta chains were read from a single sample in a study of technical replicates of blood from a handful of donors. The method was immunoSEQ multiplex PCR; TCRdb's version includes in-frame clones alone and lacks a portion of them. Here the sample spans about 84,000 clones, roughly 97% being singletons. The specimen was T cells isolated from PBMCs. The receptors stem from a human donor in good health. CDR3s include the opening cysteine and the closing phenylalanine or tryptophan. Fields, in order: clone size, J gene, V gene, D gene, CDR3 protein, CDR3 DNA. The D gene is left open where the match is weak. Some rows have no size entry. The others give once, few or many, or a class for an expanded clone.

abundance: NA
j_gene: TRBJ2-5
v_gene: TRBV5-1
d_gene: NA
CDR3aa: CASRTIQGGGETQYF
CDR3nt: TGCGCCAGCAGGACGATACAGGGGGGAGGGGAGACCCAGTACTTC

abundance: NA
j_gene: TRBJ1-1
v_gene: TRBV4-1
d_gene: TRBD1
CDR3aa: CASSQAVQGTLNTEAFF
CDR3nt: TGCGCCAGCAGCCAAGCCGTACAGGGGACGTTGAACACTGAAGCTTTCTTT

abundance: NA
j_gene: TRBJ2-5
v_gene: TRBV2
d_gene: NA
CDR3aa: CASSEDFRGPSQETQYF
CDR3nt: TGTGCCAGCAGTGAAGACTTCAGGGGCCCTTCCCAAGAGACCCAGTACTTC

abundance: once
j_gene: TRBJ1-6
v_gene: TRBV14
d_gene: NA
CDR3aa: CASSQVTRESPLHF
CDR3nt: TGTGCCAGCAGCCAAGTTACCCGGGAATCACCCCTCCACTTT

abundance: NA
j_gene: TRBJ2-7
v_gene: TRBV4-1
d_gene: TRBD1
CDR3aa: CASSQPDRGSYEQYF
CDR3nt: TGCGCCAGCAGCCAACCAGACAGGGGTTCCTACGAGCAGTACTTC

abundance: NA
j_gene: TRBJ1-1
v_gene: TRBV25-1
d_gene: NA
CDR3aa: CASHSGGPTEAFF
CDR3nt: TGTGCCAGCCATTCAGGAGGACCCACTGAAGCTTTCTTT

abundance: NA
j_gene: TRBJ2-5
v_gene: TRBV25-1
d_gene: NA
CDR3aa: CASSELTGETQYF
CDR3nt: TGTGCCAGCAGTGAATTAACGGGAGAGACCCAGTACTTC

abundance: once
j_gene: TRBJ2-7
v_gene: TRBV7-7
d_gene: TRBD1
CDR3aa: CASSPLLQGDSYEQYF
CDR3nt: TGTGCCAGCAGCCCGCTGTTACAGGGGGACTCCTACGAGCAGTACTTC

abundance: NA
j_gene: TRBJ1-2
v_gene: TRBV18
d_gene: NA
CDR3aa: CASSPQGQGIPGEAGYTF
CDR3nt: TGTGCCAGCTCACCACAGGGCCAGGGTATCCCTGGGGAGGCTGGCTACACCTTC

abundance: NA
j_gene: TRBJ2-5
v_gene: TRBV5-1
d_gene: TRBD2
CDR3aa: CASRDYGGGETQYF
CDR3nt: TGCGCCAGCAGAGATTACGGGGGGGGAGAGACCCAGTACTTC

abundance: NA
j_gene: TRBJ2-3
v_gene: TRBV5-1
d_gene: NA
CDR3aa: CATRDTTYTDTQYF
CDR3nt: TGCGCCACCCGGGACACGACCTACACAGATACGCAGTATTTT

abundance: NA
j_gene: TRBJ2-2
v_gene: TRBV11-3
d_gene: TRBD2
CDR3aa: CASTQGGKNTGELFF
CDR3nt: TGTGCCAGCACCCAGGGAGGGAAGAACACCGGGGAGCTGTTTTTT

abundance: NA
j_gene: TRBJ1-1
v_gene: TRBV5-1
d_gene: TRBD1
CDR3aa: CASSLVRGQDTEAFF
CDR3nt: TGCGCCAGCAGCTTGGTTAGGGGGCAAGACACTGAAGCTTTCTTT

abundance: NA
j_gene: TRBJ2-7
v_gene: TRBV5-4
d_gene: TRBD1
CDR3aa: CASSPTGGEQYF
CDR3nt: TGTGCCAGCAGCCCGACAGGGGGAGAGCAGTACTTC

abundance: NA
j_gene: TRBJ1-6
v_gene: TRBV7-9
d_gene: NA
CDR3aa: CASSADRYNSPLHF
CDR3nt: TGTGCCAGCAGCGCTGACAGGTATAATTCACCCCTCCACTTT

abundance: NA
j_gene: TRBJ2-1
v_gene: TRBV7-6
d_gene: NA
CDR3aa: CASSTGRGGRESNEQFF
CDR3nt: TGTGCCAGCAGCACAGGGAGGGGAGGCCGGGAGAGCAATGAGCAGTTCTTC

abundance: NA
j_gene: TRBJ1-2
v_gene: TRBV5-4
d_gene: TRBD1
CDR3aa: CASSQPGQEYYGYTF
CDR3nt: TGTGCCAGCAGCCAGCCGGGACAGGAGTACTATGGCTACACCTTC